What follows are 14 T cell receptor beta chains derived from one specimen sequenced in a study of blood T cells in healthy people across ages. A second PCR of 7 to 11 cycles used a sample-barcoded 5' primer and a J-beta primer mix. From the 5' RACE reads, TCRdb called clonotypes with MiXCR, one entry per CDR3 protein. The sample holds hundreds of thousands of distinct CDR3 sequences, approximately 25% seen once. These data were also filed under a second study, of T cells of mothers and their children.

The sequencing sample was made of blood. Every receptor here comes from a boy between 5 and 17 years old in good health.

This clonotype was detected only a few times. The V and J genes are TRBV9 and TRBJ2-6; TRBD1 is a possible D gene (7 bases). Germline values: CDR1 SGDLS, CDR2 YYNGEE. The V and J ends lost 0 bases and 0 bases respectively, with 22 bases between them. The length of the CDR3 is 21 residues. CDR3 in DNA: TGTGCCAGCAGCGTAGCTTTTAGGGCGGGGACAGAAATCTCTGGGGCCAACGTCCTGACTTTC. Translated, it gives CASSVAFRAGTEISGANVLTF.

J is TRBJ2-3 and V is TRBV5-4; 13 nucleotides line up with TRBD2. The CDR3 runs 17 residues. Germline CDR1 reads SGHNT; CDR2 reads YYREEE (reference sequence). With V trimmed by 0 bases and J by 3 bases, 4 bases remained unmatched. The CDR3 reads CASSLGLAGGGTDTQYF. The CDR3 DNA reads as TGTGCCAGCAGCTTGGGACTAGCGGGAGGAGGGACAGATACGCAGTATTTT.

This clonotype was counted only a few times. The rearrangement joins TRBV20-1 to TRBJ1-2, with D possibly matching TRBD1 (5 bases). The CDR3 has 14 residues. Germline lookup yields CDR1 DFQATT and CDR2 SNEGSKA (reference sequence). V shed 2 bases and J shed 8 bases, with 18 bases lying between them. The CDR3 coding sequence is TGCAGTGCTAGAAGAGGCAGGGAGATTGGCGGCTACACCTTC. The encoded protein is CSARRGREIGGYTF.

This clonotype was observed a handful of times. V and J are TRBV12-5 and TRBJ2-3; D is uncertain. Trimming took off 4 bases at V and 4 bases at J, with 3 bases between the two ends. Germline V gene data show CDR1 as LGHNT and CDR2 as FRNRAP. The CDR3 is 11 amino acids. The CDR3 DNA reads TGTGCTAGTGGTTCGGCAGATACGCAGTATTTT. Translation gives CASGSADTQYF.

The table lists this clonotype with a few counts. The CDR3 bases are TGTGCCAGCAGGCCCAGGGTGGGGAACTATGGCTACACCTTC. It is translated as CASRPRVGNYGYTF. The chain uses TRBV7-8 and TRBJ1-2, with D possibly TRBD1 on 5 matching bases. CDR3 size: 14 residues. Germline loops: CDR1 SGHVS, CDR2 FQNEAQ. Trimming cost V 6 bases and J 2 bases, with 13 bases left between them.

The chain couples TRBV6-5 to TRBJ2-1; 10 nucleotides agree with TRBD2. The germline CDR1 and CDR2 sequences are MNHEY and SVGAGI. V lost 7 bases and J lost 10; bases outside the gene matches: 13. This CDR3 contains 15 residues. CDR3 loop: CASKPGLALRGEQFF. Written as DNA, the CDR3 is TGTGCCAGCAAACCGGGACTAGCGCTACGGGGGGAGCAGTTCTTC.

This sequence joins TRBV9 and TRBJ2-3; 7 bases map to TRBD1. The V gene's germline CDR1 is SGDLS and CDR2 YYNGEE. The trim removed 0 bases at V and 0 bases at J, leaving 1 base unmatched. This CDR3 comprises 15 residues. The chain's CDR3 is CASSVEGQSTDTQYF. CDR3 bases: TGTGCCAGCAGCGTAGAGGGACAGAGCACAGATACGCAGTATTTT.

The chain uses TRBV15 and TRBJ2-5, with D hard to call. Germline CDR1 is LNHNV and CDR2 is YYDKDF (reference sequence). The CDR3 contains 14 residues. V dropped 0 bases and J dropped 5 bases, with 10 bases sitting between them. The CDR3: CATSRDANEETQYF. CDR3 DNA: TGTGCCACCAGCAGAGATGCCAATGAGGAGACCCAGTACTTC.

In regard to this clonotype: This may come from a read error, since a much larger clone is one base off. CDR3 coding DNA: TGTGCCGGCATGGGGGGAAGCTCCAATTCACCCCTCCACTTT. It translates to CAGMGGSSNSPLHF. V usage is TRBV9 and J usage is TRBJ1-6, with D tentatively TRBD1 (5 bases). V gave up 10 bases and J gave up 7 bases, with 18 bases separating them. CDR1 is SGDLS and CDR2 is YYNGEE in the germline V gene. The CDR3 contains 14 residues.

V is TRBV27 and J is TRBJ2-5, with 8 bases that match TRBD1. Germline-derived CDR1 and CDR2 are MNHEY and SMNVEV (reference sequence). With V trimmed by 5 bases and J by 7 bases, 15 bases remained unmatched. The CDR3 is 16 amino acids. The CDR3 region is CASSSGQGRVSGTQYF. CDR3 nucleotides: TGTGCCAGCAGTAGTGGACAGGGAAGGGTTAGTGGGACCCAGTACTTC.

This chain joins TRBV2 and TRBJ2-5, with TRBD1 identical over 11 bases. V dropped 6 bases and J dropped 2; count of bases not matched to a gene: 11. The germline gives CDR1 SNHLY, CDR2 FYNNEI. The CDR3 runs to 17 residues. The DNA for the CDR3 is TGTGCCAGCAGCACGGACAGGACAGGGGGCCAGCAAGAGACCCAGTACTTC. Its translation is CASSTDRTGGQQETQYF.

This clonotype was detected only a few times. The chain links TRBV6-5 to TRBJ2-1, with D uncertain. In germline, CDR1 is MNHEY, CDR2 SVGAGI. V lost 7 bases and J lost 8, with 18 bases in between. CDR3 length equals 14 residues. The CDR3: CASMEFPPRDEQFF. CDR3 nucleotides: TGTGCCAGCATGGAGTTCCCTCCTCGGGATGAGCAGTTCTTC.

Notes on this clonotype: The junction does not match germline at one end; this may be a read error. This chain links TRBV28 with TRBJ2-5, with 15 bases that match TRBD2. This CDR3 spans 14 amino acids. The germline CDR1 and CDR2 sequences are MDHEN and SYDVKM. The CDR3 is CASSFFRTSGGEFF. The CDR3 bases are TGTGCCAGCAGTTTTTTTCGGACTAGCGGGGGGGAGTTCTTC.

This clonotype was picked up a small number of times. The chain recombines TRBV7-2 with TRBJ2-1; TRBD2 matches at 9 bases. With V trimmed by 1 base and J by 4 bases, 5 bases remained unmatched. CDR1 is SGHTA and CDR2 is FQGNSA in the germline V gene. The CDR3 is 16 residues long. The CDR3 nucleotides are TGTGCCAGCAGCTTAGTAGCAAGCGGGGGGTACAATGAGCAGTTCTTC. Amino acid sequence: CASSLVASGGYNEQFF.